The 28 T cell receptor beta chains presented below share a single source sample, sequenced in a study of blood T cell repertoires in COVID-19. Sequencing used immunoSEQ multiplex PCR; TCRdb keeps in-frame clones, though not all of them. The repertoire holds hundreds of thousands of clones, with around 87% as singletons. Material for sequencing was peripheral blood. The receptors were gathered from a woman aged 40 to 55 who had recovered from COVID-19.

The J gene is TRBJ2-5, the V gene TRBV6-6, with D unresolved. The CDR3 spans 14 residues. Germline V lookup: CDR1 MNHNY, CDR2 SVGAGI (reference sequence). Deletions cut 0 bases from V and 3 bases from J, with 8 bases between. CDR3 sequence reads: CASSYSGGEETQYF. DNA for the CDR3: TGTGCCAGCAGTTACTCGGGTGGAGAAGAGACCCAGTACTTC.

The genes are TRBV4-3 and TRBJ1-2, with D possibly matching TRBD1 (6 bases). V lost 0 bases, J lost 4 bases, and 15 bases lay in between. CDR3 length: 16 amino acids. In germline, CDR1 is LGHNA, CDR2 YSLEER. CDR3 in DNA: TGCGCCAGCAGCCAAGATCTTTGGGGGCCGACCTATGGCTACACCTTC. Its translation: CASSQDLWGPTYGYTF.

V is TRBV9 and J is TRBJ2-3; D gene ambiguous. This CDR3 is built from 14 residues. V lost 0 bases and J 2 bases, leaving 7 bases between the germline ends. CDR1 is SGDLS and CDR2 is YYNGEE in the germline V gene. CDR3 loop: CASSVGQYTDTQYF. In nucleotides, the CDR3 is TGTGCCAGCAGCGTAGGACAATACACAGATACGCAGTATTTT.

In its sample, this clone was seen once. The chain uses TRBV25-1 and TRBJ2-7, with D possibly matching TRBD1 (6 bases). The CDR3 totals 17 residues. Trimming removed 6 bases at V and 3 bases at J, with 24 bases between. Germline CDR1 is MGHDK and CDR2 is SYGVNS. For the CDR3, the DNA is TGTGCCAGCAGACCTACCGAGGGGGACGGATTCCGCTACGAGCAGTACTTC. Translated: CASRPTEGDGFRYEQYF.

The V call is TRBV5-5, the J call TRBJ1-3; D ambiguous. This CDR3 spans 16 amino acids. In germline, CDR1 is SGHKS, CDR2 YYEKEE (reference sequence). Trimming removed 3 bases from V and 4 bases from J, with 17 bases in between. The CDR3 DNA follows: TGTGCCAGCAGCTCCTACCCGGGAACGGGAGGAAACACCATATATTTT. Translation gives CASSSYPGTGGNTIYF.

The sample holds many counts of this clone. The junction departs from the called germline gene at one end, perhaps through a read error. V usage is TRBV7-7 and J usage is TRBJ2-5; D might be TRBD2 (5 bases). There are 16 residues in the CDR3. CDR1 and CDR2 (germline): SSHAT, FNYEAQ (reference sequence). CDR3 nucleotides: TGTGCTAGCAGCTTAGCGCCCATAGACAAGTCAGAGACCCAGTACTTC. This encodes CASSLAPIDKSETQYF.

This chain connects TRBV7-9 to TRBJ2-1; the D is unclear. Trimming took 5 bases from V and 10 from J, leaving 3 bases between them. This CDR3 spans 9 amino acids. Germline CDR1 is SEHNR and CDR2 is FQNEAQ (reference sequence). CDR3 sequence (DNA): TGTGCCAGCAGCCGGGAGCAGTTCTTC. It translates to CASSREQFF.

The rearrangement links TRBV9 to TRBJ2-2; possible D gene TRBD1, 8 bases. Trimming took 0 bases from V and 5 from J, leaving 14 bases between them. The CDR3 loop spans 16 amino acids. The germline CDR1 and CDR2 sequences are SGDLS and YYNGEE. For the CDR3, the DNA is TGTGCCAGCAGCGTAGCAGGACAGGGAGGGACCGGGGAGCTGTTTTTT. Residues: CASSVAGQGGTGELFF.

The chain has TRBV7-2 and TRBJ1-4, with 8 bases lining up with TRBD1. Per germline, CDR1 SGHTA and CDR2 FQGNSA. The CDR3 is 16 amino acids. The V gene end was trimmed by 5 bases and the J gene end by 8 bases; junction bases not matched to a gene: 13. The CDR3 here is CASSANPGTGDEKLFF. The CDR3 DNA follows: TGTGCCAGCAGCGCCAACCCCGGGACAGGAGACGAAAAACTGTTTTTT.

The chain links TRBV27 to TRBJ1-2, with 7 bases lining up with TRBD1. Germline-derived CDR1 and CDR2 are MNHEY and SMNVEV (reference sequence). The trim removed 5 bases at V and 13 bases at J, leaving 13 bases unmatched. The CDR3 loop spans 13 amino acids. The CDR3 spells CASSGSGQDKGTF. Here the CDR3 DNA reads TGTGCCAGCAGTGGAAGCGGACAGGATAAGGGCACCTTC.

CDR3 DNA sequence: TGTGCCAGCAGCGTAGAACAGGGGTACTATGGCTACACCTTC. This translates into CASSVEQGYYGYTF. The rearrangement uses TRBV9 and TRBJ1-2; 7 bases line up with TRBD1. Germline V CDR1 and CDR2: SGDLS, YYNGEE. The CDR3 runs to 14 residues. The V gene end was trimmed by 0 bases and the J gene end by 3 bases; junction bases not matched to a gene: 2.

V gene TRBV27 combines with J gene TRBJ2-4, with 12 bases fitting TRBD2. CDR3 length equals 17 residues. CDR1 and CDR2 from the germline V gene are MNHEY and SMNVEV (reference sequence). Germline trimming cut 5 bases from V and 9 bases from J; bases unmatched to any gene: 14. The CDR3 spells CASSRRPASGGAFIQYF. CDR3 bases: TGTGCCAGCAGTCGGAGGCCGGCTAGCGGGGGGGCCTTCATTCAGTACTTC.

The genes are TRBV20-1 and TRBJ2-7; possible D gene TRBD2, 6 bases. Germline values: CDR1 DFQATT, CDR2 SNEGSKA (reference sequence). V lost 3 bases and J 6 bases, leaving 9 bases between the germline ends. This CDR3 comprises 11 residues. For the CDR3, the DNA is TGCAGTGCTAGTAACGGGGGCGAGCAGTACTTC. Protein: CSASNGGEQYF.

In its sample, this clone was seen once. The gene calls are TRBV6-1 and TRBJ2-4; D is perhaps TRBD1 (5 bases). Germline lookup yields CDR1 MNHNS and CDR2 SASEGT. V lost 1 base and J lost 9, with 22 bases in between. This CDR3 has 17 residues. DNA of the CDR3: TGTGCCAGCAGTGAAGATGAATTAGGGGTGGTATTCGGCATTCAGTACTTC. This codes for CASSEDELGVVFGIQYF.

J is TRBJ2-7 and V is TRBV9; 9 bases line up with TRBD1. The CDR3 extends over 15 amino acids. The trim removed 1 base at V and 7 bases at J, leaving 9 bases unmatched. In germline, CDR1 is SGDLS, CDR2 YYNGEE. In nucleotides, the CDR3 is TGTGCCAGCAGCGTATCCGGGACAGGGATTTCAGAGCAGTACTTC. Translation: CASSVSGTGISEQYF.

This clone turned up a few times. This chain uses TRBV25-1 with TRBJ1-4, with 7 bases that match TRBD1. V trimming: 4 bases; J trimming: 6 bases; junction bases outside the gene matches: 8. The germline gives CDR1 MGHDK, CDR2 SYGVNS. The CDR3 extends over 15 amino acids. Here the CDR3 DNA reads TGTGCCAGCAGTGTTGGGGGGACAGTACATGAAAAACTGTTTTTT. It translates to CASSVGGTVHEKLFF.

As concerns this clone: Other nucleotide sequences in the sample specify the same CDR3. V gene TRBV7-9 combines with J gene TRBJ1-1; D gene unclear. V was shortened by 1 base and J by 1 base, with 4 bases between the two germline ends. The CDR3 spans 13 residues. The germline CDR1 and CDR2 sequences are SEHNR and FQNEAQ (reference sequence). CDR3 sequence reads: CASSLGQNTEAFF. CDR3 DNA sequence: TGTGCCAGCAGCTTAGGTCAGAACACTGAAGCTTTCTTT. The full variable domain, completed using reference TRBV7-9 and TRBJ1-1, is DTGVSQNPRHKITKRGQNVTFRCDPISEHNRLYWYRQTLGQGPEFLTYFQNEAQLEKSRLLSDRFSAERPKGSFSTLEIQRTEQGDSAMYLCASSLGQNTEAFFGQGTRLTVV.

The chain combines TRBV5-6 with TRBJ2-7; 7 bases align to TRBD1. This CDR3 comprises 15 residues. With V trimmed by 4 bases and J by 4 bases, 11 bases remained unmatched. From germline, CDR1 is SGHDT and CDR2 YYEEEE. This CDR3 reads CASSPDRDSDYEQYF. The CDR3, as DNA: TGTGCCAGCAGCCCCGACCGGGACAGTGATTACGAGCAGTACTTC.

The chain joins TRBV3-1 (or the pseudogene TRBV3-2) to TRBJ1-2; TRBD1 is a possible D gene (5 bases). Germline assignment: CDR1 LGHDT and CDR2 YNNKEL (reference sequence). The V gene lost 4 bases and the J gene lost 2 bases, with 11 bases spanning the gap. The CDR3 length is 14 residues. CDR3 sequence (DNA): TGTGCCAGCAGCCCCCGGGGGTTCAACTATGGCTACACCTTC. Translation gives CASSPRGFNYGYTF.

As for this clone: Other DNA sequences from this sample encode an identical CDR3 as well. This chain connects TRBV11-2 to TRBJ2-3; 8 nucleotides line up with TRBD2. CDR3 length equals 15 residues. V shed 5 bases and J 1 base; nucleotides not matched to a gene: 5. The V gene's germline CDR1 is SGHAT and CDR2 FQNNGV. The CDR3 region has the DNA TGTGCCAGCAGCCCCACTAGCGGTGGCACAGATACGCAGTATTTT. Protein sequence: CASSPTSGGTDTQYF.

This clone has just one count. This chain connects TRBV27 to TRBJ1-2; no definite D call. The CDR3 is made up of 15 amino acids. Germline loops: CDR1 MNHEY, CDR2 SMNVEV (reference sequence). V shed 2 bases and J shed 9 bases, with 19 bases lying between them. The chain's CDR3 is CASSLQVANWASYTF. The CDR3 nucleotides are TGTGCCAGCAGTTTACAGGTCGCTAATTGGGCCAGCTACACCTTC.

The chain carries TRBV5-4 and TRBJ1-6; D is undetermined. Trimming took off 1 base at V and 7 bases at J, with 6 bases between the two ends. The CDR3 totals 13 residues. Germline V gene data show CDR1 as SGHNT and CDR2 as YYREEE (reference sequence). This CDR3 reads CASSLTGNSPLHF. The DNA for the CDR3 is TGTGCCAGCAGCTTGACCGGGAATTCACCCCTCCACTTT.

The gene calls are TRBV5-1 and TRBJ1-5; 7 bases map to TRBD1. Germline CDR1 SGHRS, CDR2 YFSETQ. The CDR3 spans 13 residues. V was clipped by 1 base and J by 7 bases; unmatched bases: 2. This CDR3 reads CASSLSTGQPQHF. CDR3 nucleotides: TGCGCCAGCAGCTTGTCGACAGGGCAGCCCCAGCATTTT. The variable domain in full, with the rest retrieved from reference TRBV5-1 and TRBJ1-5, is KAGVTQTPRYLIKTRGQQVTLSCSPISGHRSVSWYQQTPGQGLQFLFEYFSETQRNKGNFPGRFSGRQFSNSRSEMNVSTLELGDSALYLCASSLSTGQPQHFGDGTRLSIL.

The V call is TRBV6-2 or TRBV6-3, the J call TRBJ1-5; 9 bases are shared with TRBD1. Trimming at V came to 0 bases and at J to 7 bases, leaving 4 bases not matched to a gene. Germline V lookup: CDR1 MNHEY, CDR2 SVGEGT. The CDR3 is 15 amino acids. The CDR3 region is CASSYSRDREQPQHF. The CDR3 nucleotides are TGTGCCAGCAGTTACTCGAGGGACAGGGAACAGCCCCAGCATTTT.

The gene calls are TRBV7-9 and TRBJ1-3; no clear D gene. Trimming left V 5 bases short and J 6 bases short, with 14 bases between. The germline V gene has CDR1 SEHNR and CDR2 FQNEAQ (reference sequence). There are 14 residues in the CDR3. The chain's CDR3 is CASSPTRSANTIYF. CDR3 sequence (DNA): TGTGCCAGCAGCCCTACTAGGTCAGCAAACACCATATATTTT.

CDR3 in amino acids: CASSQDRSGGQYF. CDR3 nucleotides: TGCGCCAGCAGCCAAGATAGGAGCGGGGGGCAGTACTTC. This chain joins TRBV4-3 and TRBJ2-7, with 8 bases identical to TRBD2. Germline V gene sequence: CDR1 LGHNA, CDR2 YSLEER. Trimming removed 0 bases from V and 9 bases from J; junction bases left unmatched: 4. The CDR3 runs to 13 residues.

This chain links TRBV5-1 with TRBJ2-7; 8 bases map to TRBD1. The CDR3 spans 14 residues. Germline V CDR1 and CDR2: SGHRS, YFSETQ. V lost 1 base to trimming and J lost 5 bases; unmatched junction nucleotides: 5. CDR3 DNA: TGCGCCAGCAGCTTGCAGGGGGCTTGGGACGAGCAGTACTTC. This codes for CASSLQGAWDEQYF.

This sequence joins TRBV7-2 and TRBJ1-3; 7 bases are a match to TRBD1. Looked up from germline, CDR1 is SGHTA and CDR2 is FQGNSA. V was pared by 1 base and J by 3 bases, with 0 bases of the junction left unmatched. There are 14 residues in the CDR3. As DNA, the CDR3 is TGTGCCAGCAGCTTAGACAGGGGTGGAAACACCATATATTTT. This sequence encodes CASSLDRGGNTIYF.